This T cell receptor beta chain appears in the sequencing data of a study of cytomegalovirus exposure and HLA in healthy donors. Overall study results and limits: TCR beta V- and J-gene trimming was later associated with a missense DCLRE1C variant. A previous analysis found most TCR beta V segments productive roughly 87% or roughly 30% of the time. An analysis was carried out later, and it reportedly showed fewer N-insertions in an Asian-associated ancestry cluster than the approximately 700-donor mean. Cytomegalovirus status was reportedly diagnosed by the classifier with high sensitivity and specificity.

PCR involved 60 Vbeta and 13 Jbeta primers. Clones were sequenced by immunoSEQ multiplex PCR, and TCRdb holds only the in-frame ones, with some missing. The sample yields fewer than 90,000 clones, around 76% seen once. A word on this clone: As yet, its antigen is unknown.

There are 16 residues in the CDR3. The germline V gene has CDR1 KGHSH and CDR2 LQKENI. Germline trimming cut 3 bases from V and 2 bases from J; bases unmatched to any gene: 6. The sample was PBMCs. The TCR originated in a man aged 25 to 40 in good health and CMV-seropositive. V and J are TRBV18 and TRBJ2-3; 9 nucleotides match TRBD1. CDR3 sequence: CASSPGTGWPTDTQYF. For the CDR3, the DNA is TGTGCCAGCTCACCCGGGACAGGGTGGCCCACAGATACGCAGTATTTT.